This T cell receptor beta chain came from a study of OX40 agonist ivuxolimab in advanced cancers. Only one count was recorded for this clone. Its antigen is unidentified. Profiled with immunoSEQ multiplex PCR; TCRdb holds only in-frame clones, not every one. The top ten clones hold 0.35% to 0.45% of a sample with approximately 75,000 clones, 90% of them seen once. Notes on the study in general: The CD4+ and CD8+ T cells in the blood had expanded clonally by week 6 at 0.1 to 3.0 mg/kg.

The V segment lost 3 bases and the J segment 1 base; nucleotides outside the gene matches: 4. CDR1 is SGHNT and CDR2 is YYREEE in the germline V gene (reference sequence). This CDR3 region has 15 residues. Specimen: CD4+ or CD8+ T cells sorted from blood, collected in a trial of the OX40 agonist ivuxolimab. The clonotype was recovered from an adult with an advanced solid tumor such as melanoma, head and neck, liver or kidney cancer. The gene calls are TRBV5-4 and TRBJ2-3, with 8 bases fitting TRBD2. The CDR3 region is CASSSPTSGTDTQYF. The CDR3 DNA sequence: TGTGCCAGCAGCTCGCCGACTAGCGGCACAGATACGCAGTATTTT. Together with reference TRBV5-4 and TRBJ2-3, the CDR3 gives the full variable domain: ETGVTQSPTHLIKTRGQQVTLRCSSQSGHNTVSWYQQALGQGPQFIFQYYREEENGRGNFPPRFSGLQFPNYSSELNVNALELDDSALYLCASSSPTSGTDTQYFGPGTRLTVL.